The 27 T cell receptor beta chains below all came from one sample that was sequenced in a study of T cell responses to AZD1222 COVID-19 vaccine (dated by TCRdb to the early 2020s). Library preparation employed the immunoSEQ multiplex PCR assay. TCRdb obtained this table from immuneACCESS and retained in-frame rearrangements with V and J assigned. These tables miss some clones; where compared with another copy, unresolved V genes account for less than half of the shortfall, and the remainder is unexplained. The sample table contains fewer than 150,000 clones; only one count was recorded for approximately 90% of them. Less than 6.5% of the sample is in the top ten clones. This specimen's time point label, per the study, means: about 28 days (+/-7) after the second vaccine dose. The specimen was peripheral blood, collected 28 days after the second AZD1222 dose. Receptors were obtained from an adult who received the AZD1222 COVID-19 vaccine.

This clone was seen only once. The genes are TRBV4-1 and TRBJ1-6; D is ambiguous. The CDR3 consists of 16 residues. Per the germline V gene, CDR1 is MGHRA and CDR2 is YSYEKL. V lost 3 bases and J lost 3, with 12 bases in between. Here the CDR3 reads CASSQSPPGYNSPLHF. The CDR3 DNA sequence: TGCGCCAGCAGCCAGAGCCCCCCCGGCTATAATTCACCCCTCCACTTT.

This clone occurred a few times. V is TRBV4-2 and J is TRBJ1-3; the D is unclear. Trimming stripped 1 base from V and 3 bases from J, with 16 bases between. CDR1 is LGHNA, CDR2 YNFKEQ, per germline. The CDR3 consists of 17 residues. The CDR3 region is CASSQAAGGNLGNTIYF. CDR3 in DNA: TGTGCCAGCAGCCAAGCCGCCGGCGGTAACCTTGGAAACACCATATATTTT.

CDR3 bases: TGCAGCGCCAACGGTGGGGCCATGGGCACTGAAGCTTTCTTT. Translated, it gives CSANGGAMGTEAFF. The chain recombines TRBV29-1 with TRBJ1-1; TRBD1 is a possible D gene (5 bases). V shed 7 bases and J shed 4 bases, with 19 bases lying between them. The germline V gene encodes CDR1 SQVTM and CDR2 ANQGSEA. The length of the CDR3 is 14 residues.

V and J are TRBV28 and TRBJ2-7; 7 nucleotides match TRBD1. The CDR3 loop spans 13 amino acids. Germline-derived CDR1 and CDR2 are MDHEN and SYDVKM. V was clipped by 2 bases and J by 2 bases; unmatched bases: 0. The CDR3 is CASSLGTAYEQYF. The CDR3 region has the DNA TGTGCCAGCAGTTTAGGGACAGCCTACGAGCAGTACTTC.

This clone was counted a single time. The gene calls are TRBV28 and TRBJ1-5; no clear D gene. The V end was cut by 8 bases, the J end by 0 bases, with 11 bases between. The CDR3 consists of 14 residues. Germline CDR1 MDHEN, CDR2 SYDVKM. In DNA form, the CDR3 reads TGTGCCAGCGAAGACACATATAGCAATCAGCCCCAGCATTTT. Its protein is CASEDTYSNQPQHF.

The chain links TRBV6-5 to TRBJ1-3, with 8 bases lining up with TRBD1. There are 15 residues in the CDR3. V dropped 2 bases and J dropped 6; count of bases not matched to a gene: 6. In germline, CDR1 is MNHEY, CDR2 SVGAGI. The CDR3 bases are TGTGCCAGCAGTTACAGGGGGCAGGGGGCAAACACCATATATTTT. Translating it yields CASSYRGQGANTIYF.

This clone was picked up a small number of times. This chain joins TRBV3-1 (or the pseudogene TRBV3-2) and TRBJ2-1, with 9 bases fitting TRBD2. Trimming cost V 3 bases and J 1 base; bases outside gene matches: 4. Germline V gene data show CDR1 as LGHDT and CDR2 as YNNKEL (reference sequence). This CDR3 is built from 16 residues. CDR3 sequence reads: CASSHVAGDSYNEQFF. The CDR3 DNA follows: TGTGCCAGCAGCCACGTAGCGGGAGATTCCTACAATGAGCAGTTCTTC.

This clone occurred a few times. The rearrangement uses TRBV7-8 and TRBJ2-1; perhaps TRBD1 as D (5 bases). Germline CDR1 SGHVS, CDR2 FQNEAQ. V lost 4 bases and J lost 0, with 10 bases in between. This CDR3 contains 15 residues. The chain's CDR3 is CASSSRATSYNEQFF. CDR3 in DNA: TGTGCCAGCAGCTCCAGGGCTACCTCCTACAATGAGCAGTTCTTC.

This chain connects TRBV12-3 or TRBV12-4 to TRBJ1-2; 7 nucleotides agree with TRBD1. The CDR3 covers 13 residues. V trimming: 5 bases; J trimming: 5 bases; junction bases outside the gene matches: 5. In nucleotides, the CDR3 is TGTGCCAGCAGTCCCGACAGGGTTTATGGCTACACCTTC. Translation gives CASSPDRVYGYTF.

This clone was counted once. J is TRBJ2-7 and V is TRBV7-9, with D unresolved. CDR1 is SEHNR, CDR2 FQNEAQ, per germline (reference sequence). This CDR3 is 12 amino acids long. V gave up 5 bases and J gave up 5 bases, with 10 bases separating them. The CDR3 nucleotides read TGTGCCAGCAGCCCCCCCCAGAACGAGCAGTACTTC. Encoded protein: CASSPPQNEQYF.

This rearrangement joins TRBV3-1 (or the pseudogene TRBV3-2) to TRBJ1-1; D is unresolved. Trimming cost V 4 bases and J 9 bases, with 12 bases left between them. The CDR3 contains 12 residues. Germline assignment: CDR1 LGHDT and CDR2 YNNKEL (reference sequence). CDR3 bases: TGTGCCAGCAGCCTAGGATGGAGCCAAGCTTTCTTT. It codes for CASSLGWSQAFF.

This rearrangement joins TRBV2 to TRBJ1-2; maybe TRBD1 (5 bases). The CDR3 is made up of 14 amino acids. From germline, CDR1 is SNHLY and CDR2 FYNNEI. Trimming removed 4 bases at V and 7 bases at J, with 16 bases between. CDR3 region: CASSGRMGLGGYTF. The CDR3, as DNA: TGTGCCAGCAGTGGGCGGATGGGGCTTGGTGGCTACACCTTC. The full variable domain, rest sourced from reference TRBV2 and TRBJ1-2, is EPEVTQTPSHQVTQMGQEVILRCVPISNHLYFYWYRQILGQKVEFLVSFYNNEISEKSEIFDDQFSVERPDGSNFTLKIRSTKLEDSAMYFCASSGRMGLGGYTFGSGTRLTVV.

The gene calls are TRBV28 and TRBJ1-2; TRBD1 is a possible D gene (5 bases). The CDR3 has 14 residues. Germline V gives CDR1 MDHEN, CDR2 SYDVKM. The germline V and J ends were trimmed by 8 bases and 1 base, with 14 bases remaining between them. In DNA form, the CDR3 reads TGTGCCAGCCATTTCGGGACGGTTAACTATGGCTACACCTTC. The encoded protein is CASHFGTVNYGYTF.

V is TRBV5-6 and J is TRBJ2-1; D unresolved. The CDR3 contains 15 residues. The V end lost 4 bases, the J end lost 0 bases, and 11 bases lay between the germline ends. Germline CDR1 is SGHDT and CDR2 is YYEEEE. CDR3 loop: CASSPRFSSYNEQFF. Here the CDR3 DNA reads TGTGCCAGCAGCCCTAGATTCAGCTCCTACAATGAGCAGTTCTTC.

The rearrangement joins TRBV11-1 to TRBJ1-4, with 9 bases aligning to TRBD1. The CDR3 length is 14 residues. Looked up from germline, CDR1 is SGHAT and CDR2 is FQDESV (reference sequence). V lost 4 bases, J lost 6 bases, and 3 bases stayed unmatched. Written as DNA, the CDR3 is TGTGCCAGCAGCTCGGGACAGGGCCATGAAAAACTGTTTTTT. This encodes CASSSGQGHEKLFF.

This sequence joins TRBV5-1 and TRBJ2-5; TRBD2 might be the D (5 bases). Germline CDR1 reads SGHRS; CDR2 reads YFSETQ. Trimming left V 1 base short and J 3 bases short, with 10 bases between. The CDR3 has 14 amino acids. CDR3 loop: CASSLTGIEETQYF. The CDR3 nucleotides are TGCGCCAGCAGCTTGACGGGGATTGAAGAGACCCAGTACTTC.

J is TRBJ2-3 and V is TRBV12-3 or TRBV12-4; D ambiguous. The ends were cut back, 7 bases at V and 0 bases at J, with 8 bases in the middle. The CDR3 covers 13 residues. CDR3 nucleotide sequence: TGTGCCAGCAACCCCGTGAGCACAGATACGCAGTATTTT. Protein sequence: CASNPVSTDTQYF.

J is TRBJ2-5 and V is TRBV18; D is undetermined. CDR1 is KGHSH and CDR2 is LQKENI in the germline V gene. The CDR3 spans 14 residues. Trimming shortened V by 3 bases and J by 1 base, and 9 bases separated the two germline ends. The CDR3 coding sequence is TGTGCCAGCTCACCCCGACGTGGCCAAGAGACCCAGTACTTC. It yields the protein CASSPRRGQETQYF.

This sequence joins TRBV11-1 and TRBJ1-1, with D uncertain. The CDR3 length is 14 residues. Germline V lookup: CDR1 SGHAT, CDR2 FQDESV (reference sequence). V dropped 3 bases and J dropped 1 base, with 9 bases sitting between them. This CDR3 is CASSFGSPNTEAFF. The CDR3 DNA is TGTGCCAGCAGCTTCGGGAGTCCGAACACTGAAGCTTTCTTT. Full variable domain (rest looked up from reference TRBV11-1 and TRBJ1-1): EAEVAQSPRYKITEKSQAVAFWCDPISGHATLYWYRQILGQGPELLVQFQDESVVDDSQLPKDRFSAERLKGVDSTLKIQPAELGDSAMYLCASSFGSPNTEAFFGQGTRLTVV.

The rearrangement links TRBV5-4 to TRBJ2-1, with TRBD2 matching over 7 bases. Germline V CDR1 and CDR2: SGHNT, YYREEE (reference sequence). The ends lost 4 bases at V and 8 bases at J; junction bases unmatched: 6. The CDR3 spans 13 residues. DNA for the CDR3: TGTGCCAGCAGCCCGCGGACTAGATATGAGCAGTTCTTC. Protein sequence: CASSPRTRYEQFF.

The chain employs TRBV10-3 and TRBJ2-7; D perhaps matches TRBD1 (6 bases). V was cut by 4 bases and J by 6 bases, with 10 bases left in between. The V gene's germline CDR1 is ENHRY and CDR2 SYGVKD. The CDR3 loop spans 12 amino acids. CDR3 bases: TGTGCCATCAGTGCGACAGGTACCGAGCAGTACTTC. Translated, it gives CAISATGTEQYF.

This chain uses TRBV5-1 with TRBJ2-7, with 10 bases lining up with TRBD1. V dropped 3 bases and J dropped 5; count of bases not matched to a gene: 8. CDR1 and CDR2 from the germline V gene are SGHRS and YFSETQ. This CDR3 is 15 amino acids long. In DNA form, the CDR3 reads TGCGCCAGCAGCTACGGACAGGGGGGTTCCGACGAGCAGTACTTC. Protein: CASSYGQGGSDEQYF.

This clone has just one count. The chain uses TRBV3-1 (or the pseudogene TRBV3-2) and TRBJ2-3; 8 nucleotides match TRBD2. The V gene's germline CDR1 is LGHDT and CDR2 YNNKEL (reference sequence). This CDR3 has 16 amino acids. V shed 2 bases, J shed 2 bases, and the junction held 6 bases outside the gene matches. CDR3 in amino acids: CASSQTGGGFTDTQYF. In DNA, the CDR3 is TGTGCCAGCAGCCAAACCGGGGGGGGATTCACAGATACGCAGTATTTT.

This clone was picked up a small number of times. The V gene is TRBV2, the J gene TRBJ2-7, with 7 bases aligning to TRBD1. V lost 7 bases to trimming and J lost 4 bases; unmatched junction nucleotides: 10. The CDR3 loop spans 14 amino acids. The germline V gene encodes CDR1 SNHLY and CDR2 FYNNEI. CDR3 protein: CASISDRFRYEQYF. CDR3 coding DNA: TGTGCCAGCATCTCGGACAGGTTTAGGTACGAGCAGTACTTC.

This chain links TRBV19 with TRBJ1-5, with unresolved D. Germline values: CDR1 LNHDA, CDR2 SQIVND (reference sequence). The CDR3 spans 13 residues. V was clipped by 3 bases and J by 3 bases, with 6 bases between them. The CDR3 DNA reads as TGTGCCAGTAGTATTTCCGACAATCAGCCCCAGCATTTT. Translated: CASSISDNQPQHF.

The chain joins TRBV9 to TRBJ1-1; D uncertain. The CDR3 extends over 15 amino acids. Germline CDR1 SGDLS, CDR2 YYNGEE. V lost 3 bases and J lost 1, with 13 bases in between. In DNA form, the CDR3 reads TGTGCCAGCAGCGCCCTCGGGTCAGAGAACACTGAAGCTTTCTTT. It is translated as CASSALGSENTEAFF.

The chain has TRBV3-1 (or the pseudogene TRBV3-2) and TRBJ1-1, with unresolved D. V was shortened by 2 bases and J by 11 bases, with 18 bases between the two germline ends. Germline CDR1 and CDR2: LGHDT and YNNKEL (reference sequence). The CDR3 loop spans 14 amino acids. CDR3 protein: CASSQSLAVLGAFF. DNA for the CDR3: TGTGCCAGCAGCCAAAGTCTAGCGGTCCTTGGGGCTTTCTTT.